This T cell receptor beta chain was obtained from a study of T cells in women clearing cervical HPV infection. Across the study: Case blood drawn at lesion detection; control blood after infection cleared.

As concerns this clone: The read stops 3 residues short of the end of the CDR3; the missing end is completed from the germline J gene.

TCRdb's table, derived via immunoSEQ multiplex PCR, lists solely in-frame clones and lacks some. The sample's table shows about 36,000 clones. Germline loops: CDR1 SGHTA, CDR2 FQGTGA. CDR3 length: 14 amino acids. Trimming left V 4 bases short and J 4 bases short, with 13 bases between. HPV was found by MY09/MY11 PCR and dot-blot genotyping. The specimen was blood buffy coat. The TCR was taken from a woman between 18 and 70 years old with a cervical HPV16 infection that either progressed to CIN3+ or cleared (not recorded which). The chain recombines TRBV7-3 with TRBJ2-5; TRBD2 is a possible D gene (7 bases). The CDR3 sequence: CASSSMGGRETQYF. The CDR3 bases that were read are TGTGCCAGCAGCTCCATGGGGGGGCGAGAGACC.